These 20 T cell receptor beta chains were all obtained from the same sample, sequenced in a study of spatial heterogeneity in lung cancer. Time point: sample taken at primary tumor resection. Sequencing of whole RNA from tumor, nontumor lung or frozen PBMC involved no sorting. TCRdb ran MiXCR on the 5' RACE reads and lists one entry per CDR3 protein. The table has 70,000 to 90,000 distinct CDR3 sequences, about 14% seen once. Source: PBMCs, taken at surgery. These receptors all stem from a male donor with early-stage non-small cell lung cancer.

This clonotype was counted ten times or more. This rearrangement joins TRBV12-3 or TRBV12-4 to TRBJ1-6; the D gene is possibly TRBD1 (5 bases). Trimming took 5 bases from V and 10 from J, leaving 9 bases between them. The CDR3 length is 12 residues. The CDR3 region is CASSPGISPLHF. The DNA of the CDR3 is TGTGCCAGCAGTCCAGGGATATCACCCCTCCACTTT.

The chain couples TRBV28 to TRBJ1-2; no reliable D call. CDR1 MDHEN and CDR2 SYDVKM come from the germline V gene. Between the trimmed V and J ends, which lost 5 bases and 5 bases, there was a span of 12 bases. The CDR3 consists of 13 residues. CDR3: CASSVERIYGYTF. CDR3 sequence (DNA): TGTGCCAGCAGTGTTGAGCGCATATATGGCTACACCTTC.

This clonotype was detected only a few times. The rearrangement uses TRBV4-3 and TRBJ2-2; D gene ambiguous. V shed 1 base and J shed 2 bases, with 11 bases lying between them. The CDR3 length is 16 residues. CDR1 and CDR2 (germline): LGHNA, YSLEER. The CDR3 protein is CASSQVNPGNTGELFF. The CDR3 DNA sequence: TGCGCCAGCAGCCAAGTAAACCCTGGAAACACCGGGGAGCTGTTTTTT.

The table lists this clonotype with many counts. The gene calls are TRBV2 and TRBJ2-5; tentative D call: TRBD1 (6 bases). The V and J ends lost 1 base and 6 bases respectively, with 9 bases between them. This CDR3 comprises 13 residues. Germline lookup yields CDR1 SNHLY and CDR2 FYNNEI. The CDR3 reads CASSEETGKTQYF. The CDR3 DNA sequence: TGTGCCAGCAGTGAAGAAACAGGGAAGACCCAGTACTTC.

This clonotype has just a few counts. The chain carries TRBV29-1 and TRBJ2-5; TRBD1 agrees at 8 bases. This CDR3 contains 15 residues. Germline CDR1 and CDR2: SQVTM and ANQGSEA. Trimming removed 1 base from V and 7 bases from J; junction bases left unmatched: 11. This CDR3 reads CSVEAGQGRSGTQYF. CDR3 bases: TGCAGCGTTGAAGCAGGACAGGGCAGGTCGGGGACCCAGTACTTC. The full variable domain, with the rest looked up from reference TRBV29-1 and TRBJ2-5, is SAVISQKPSRDICQRGTSLTIQCQVDSQVTMMFWYRQQPGQSLTLIATANQGSEATYESGFVIDKFPISRPNLTFSTLTVSNMSPEDSSIYLCSVEAGQGRSGTQYFGPGTRLLVL.

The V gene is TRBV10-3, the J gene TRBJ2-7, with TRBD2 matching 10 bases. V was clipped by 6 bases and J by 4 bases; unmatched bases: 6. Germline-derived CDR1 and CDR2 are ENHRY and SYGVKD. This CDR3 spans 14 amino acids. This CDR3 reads CAISTLAGEYEQYF. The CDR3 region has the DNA TGTGCCATCAGCACCCTAGCGGGAGAGTACGAGCAGTACTTC.

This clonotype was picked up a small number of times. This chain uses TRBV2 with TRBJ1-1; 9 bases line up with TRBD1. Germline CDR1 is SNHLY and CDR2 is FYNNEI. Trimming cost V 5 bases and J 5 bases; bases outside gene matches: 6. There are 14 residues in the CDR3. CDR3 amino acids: CASSYRGQGTEAFF. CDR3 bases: TGTGCCAGCAGTTACAGGGGGCAGGGAACTGAAGCTTTCTTT.

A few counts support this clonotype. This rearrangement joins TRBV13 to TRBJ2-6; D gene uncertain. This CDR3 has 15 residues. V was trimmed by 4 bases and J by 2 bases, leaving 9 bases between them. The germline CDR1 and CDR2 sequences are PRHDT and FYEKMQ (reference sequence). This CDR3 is CASSYPLAGANVLTF. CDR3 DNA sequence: TGTGCCAGCAGCTACCCTCTGGCTGGGGCCAACGTCCTGACTTTC. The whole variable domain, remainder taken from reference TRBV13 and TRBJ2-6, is AAGVIQSPRHLIKEKRETATLKCYPIPRHDTVYWYQQGPGQDPQFLISFYEKMQSDKGSIPDRFSAQQFSDYHSELNMSSLELGDSALYFCASSYPLAGANVLTFGAGSRLTVL.

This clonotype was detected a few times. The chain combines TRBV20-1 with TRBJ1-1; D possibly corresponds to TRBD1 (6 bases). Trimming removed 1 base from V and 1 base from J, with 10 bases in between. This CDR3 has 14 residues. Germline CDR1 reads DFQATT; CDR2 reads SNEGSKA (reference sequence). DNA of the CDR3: TGCAGTGCTAGAGTGCCGGGGGCGAACACTGAAGCTTTCTTT. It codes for CSARVPGANTEAFF.

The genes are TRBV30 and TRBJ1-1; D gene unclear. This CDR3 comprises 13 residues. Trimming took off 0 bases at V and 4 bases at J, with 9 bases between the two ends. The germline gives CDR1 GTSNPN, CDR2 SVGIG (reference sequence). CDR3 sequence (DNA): TGTGCCTGGAGTGTGTCAGTGGGCACTGAAGCTTTCTTT. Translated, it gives CAWSVSVGTEAFF.

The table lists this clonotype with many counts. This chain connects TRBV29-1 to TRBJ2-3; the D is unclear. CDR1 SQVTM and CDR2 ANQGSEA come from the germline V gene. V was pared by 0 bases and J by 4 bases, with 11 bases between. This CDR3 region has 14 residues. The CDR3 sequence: CSVEEQTRADTQYF. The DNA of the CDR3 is TGCAGCGTTGAAGAGCAAACTCGTGCAGATACGCAGTATTTT.

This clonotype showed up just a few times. The CDR3 loop is CAWSWARGGEKLFF. For the CDR3, the DNA is TGTGCCTGGAGTTGGGCCAGGGGTGGCGAAAAACTGTTTTTT. The chain employs TRBV30 and TRBJ1-4; the D gene is possibly TRBD1 (6 bases). Germline V gene data show CDR1 as GTSNPN and CDR2 as SVGIG (reference sequence). V lost 2 bases and J lost 8, with 15 bases in between. The CDR3 contains 14 residues.

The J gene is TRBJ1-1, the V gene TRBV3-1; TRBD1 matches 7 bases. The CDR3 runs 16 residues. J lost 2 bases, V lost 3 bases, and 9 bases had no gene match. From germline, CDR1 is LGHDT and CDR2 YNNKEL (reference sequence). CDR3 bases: TGTGCCAGCAGCCAGGCATCGAACAGGGGTAACACTGAAGCTTTCTTT. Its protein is CASSQASNRGNTEAFF.

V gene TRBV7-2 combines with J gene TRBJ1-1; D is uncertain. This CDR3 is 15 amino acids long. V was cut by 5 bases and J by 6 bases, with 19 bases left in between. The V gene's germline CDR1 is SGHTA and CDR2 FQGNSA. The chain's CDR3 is CASSLNTIARAEAFF. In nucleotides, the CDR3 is TGTGCCAGCAGCCTAAATACAATTGCTAGGGCTGAAGCTTTCTTT.

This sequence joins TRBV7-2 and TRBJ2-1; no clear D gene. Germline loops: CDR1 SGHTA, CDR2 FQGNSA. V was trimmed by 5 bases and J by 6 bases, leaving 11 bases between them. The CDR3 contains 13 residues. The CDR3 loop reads CASSDDQFNEQFF. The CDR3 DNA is TGTGCCAGCAGCGATGACCAGTTCAATGAGCAGTTCTTC.

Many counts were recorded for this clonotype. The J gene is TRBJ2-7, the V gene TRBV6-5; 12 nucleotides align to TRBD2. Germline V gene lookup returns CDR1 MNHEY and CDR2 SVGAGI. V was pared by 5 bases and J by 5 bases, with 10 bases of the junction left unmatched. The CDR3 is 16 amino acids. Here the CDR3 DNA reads TGTGCCAGCAGTGAGATTCGGACTAGCGGGAACCACGAGCAGTACTTC. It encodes CASSEIRTSGNHEQYF.

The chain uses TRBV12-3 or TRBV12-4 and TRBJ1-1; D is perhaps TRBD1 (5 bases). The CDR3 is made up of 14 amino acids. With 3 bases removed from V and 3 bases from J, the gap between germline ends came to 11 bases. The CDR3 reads CASSFGTFDTEAFF. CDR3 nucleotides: TGTGCCAGCAGTTTTGGGACGTTCGACACTGAAGCTTTCTTT.

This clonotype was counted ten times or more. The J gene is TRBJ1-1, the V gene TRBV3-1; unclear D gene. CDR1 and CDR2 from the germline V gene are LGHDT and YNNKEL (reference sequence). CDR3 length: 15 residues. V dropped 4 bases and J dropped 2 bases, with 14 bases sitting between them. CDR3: CASSLRRRRNTEAFF. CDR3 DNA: TGTGCCAGCAGCCTCAGACGCAGGAGAAACACTGAAGCTTTCTTT.

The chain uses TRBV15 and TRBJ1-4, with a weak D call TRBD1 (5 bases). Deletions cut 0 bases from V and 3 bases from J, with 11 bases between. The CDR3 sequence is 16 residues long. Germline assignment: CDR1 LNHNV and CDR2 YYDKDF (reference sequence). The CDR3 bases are TGTGCCACCAGCAGAGACCAGGGACGGCCTAATGAAAAACTGTTTTTT. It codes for CATSRDQGRPNEKLFF.

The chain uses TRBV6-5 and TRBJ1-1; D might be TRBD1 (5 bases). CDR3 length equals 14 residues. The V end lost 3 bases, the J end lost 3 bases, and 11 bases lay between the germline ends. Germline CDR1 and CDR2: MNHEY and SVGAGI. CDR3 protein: CASSYQGGDTEAFF. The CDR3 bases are TGTGCCAGCAGTTATCAGGGAGGCGACACTGAAGCTTTCTTT.